The 20 T cell receptor beta chains in this list originate from one sample, sequenced in a study of blood T cell repertoires in COVID-19. Assay: immunoSEQ multiplex PCR; the TCRdb copy retains only in-frame clones and omits some. Of some 110,000 clones listed, roughly 80% are singletons. The sequenced sample was peripheral blood. All receptors derive from a man in his 70s with acute or convalescent COVID-19.

V usage is TRBV29-1 and J usage is TRBJ2-7; 9 bases are shared with TRBD1. Per the germline V gene, CDR1 is SQVTM and CDR2 is ANQGSEA. The CDR3 covers 14 residues. The trim removed 6 bases at V and 2 bases at J, leaving 8 bases unmatched. In DNA, the CDR3 is TGCAGCGTCGTCGGCGGGACAGGGACCTACGAGCAGTACTTC. It is translated as CSVVGGTGTYEQYF.

The rearrangement links TRBV11-3 to TRBJ2-5, with TRBD2 matching 10 bases. This CDR3 region has 17 residues. V trimming: 2 bases; J trimming: 1 base; junction bases outside the gene matches: 7. The germline gives CDR1 SGHNT, CDR2 YENEEA. The CDR3 nucleotides are TGTGCCAGCAGCTTAAGTAAGGGACTAGCGTCCCAAGAGACCCAGTACTTC. Translating it yields CASSLSKGLASQETQYF.

V is TRBV18 and J is TRBJ1-1; 9 bases are shared with TRBD1. V lost 4 bases, J lost 6 bases, and 3 bases stayed unmatched. Germline CDR1 KGHSH, CDR2 LQKENI. This CDR3 contains 13 residues. CDR3: CASSLDRGSEAFF. The DNA of the CDR3 is TGTGCCAGCTCACTAGACAGGGGGTCTGAAGCTTTCTTT.

The genes are TRBV7-9 and TRBJ1-4, with D perhaps matching TRBD1 (5 bases). Germline CDR1 is SEHNR and CDR2 is FQNEAQ (reference sequence). This CDR3 contains 16 residues. V lost 1 base and J lost 0, with 9 bases in between. CDR3 coding DNA: TGTGCCAGCAGCTTAGGACAGTCCACAACTAATGAAAAACTGTTTTTT. Its protein is CASSLGQSTTNEKLFF.

The chain joins TRBV12-3 or TRBV12-4 to TRBJ1-2; maybe TRBD1 (5 bases). This CDR3 comprises 12 residues. V was shortened by 2 bases and J by 8 bases, with 9 bases between the two germline ends. CDR3 loop: CASSLLGLGYTF. The CDR3 coding sequence is TGTGCCAGCAGTTTATTGGGGCTAGGCTACACCTTC.

This chain uses TRBV18 with TRBJ2-2; 8 bases map to TRBD1. J lost 1 base, V lost 6 bases, and 7 bases had no gene match. This CDR3 spans 16 amino acids. Germline lookup yields CDR1 KGHSH and CDR2 LQKENI. This chain's CDR3 is CASSQAGTGNTGELFF. Written as DNA, the CDR3 is TGTGCCAGCTCCCAGGCCGGGACAGGGAACACCGGGGAGCTGTTTTTT.

This chain uses TRBV9 with TRBJ2-1; 8 bases align to TRBD1. Germline assignment: CDR1 SGDLS and CDR2 YYNGEE. The CDR3 sequence is 15 residues long. V shed 4 bases, J shed 6 bases, and the junction held 9 bases outside the gene matches. The CDR3 protein is CASSPSGQGSNEQFF. The CDR3 bases are TGTGCCAGCAGCCCCTCCGGACAGGGATCCAATGAGCAGTTCTTC.

This clone was detected only once. The chain employs TRBV11-2 and TRBJ1-6; possibly TRBD1 for D (6 bases). This CDR3 has 15 residues. V was cut by 0 bases and J by 8 bases, with 11 bases left in between. The germline V gene encodes CDR1 SGHAT and CDR2 FQNNGV. CDR3 protein: CASSLDQQGYSPLHF. The DNA of the CDR3 is TGTGCCAGCAGCTTAGACCAGCAGGGGTATTCACCCCTCCACTTT.

This clone was counted between two and nine times. V gene TRBV25-1 combines with J gene TRBJ2-2, with 12 bases aligning to TRBD1. Germline-derived CDR1 and CDR2 are MGHDK and SYGVNS. With V trimmed by 8 bases and J by 1 base, 8 bases remained unmatched. CDR3 length: 17 amino acids. The CDR3 loop reads CASEGTGGALNTGELFF. The CDR3, as DNA: TGTGCCAGCGAGGGGACAGGGGGCGCGTTGAACACCGGGGAGCTGTTTTTT.

As to this clone: One end of the junction is discordant with germline, which a read error may explain. Other DNA sequences in this sample translate to the same CDR3. This chain's CDR3 is CASSQGEGFGTEAFF. CDR3 nucleotides: TGCGCCAGCAGCCAAGGGGAGGGCTTCGGCACTGAAGCTTTCTTT. The V gene is TRBV3-1 (or the pseudogene TRBV3-2), the J gene TRBJ1-1; tentative D call: TRBD1 (5 bases). The CDR3 has 15 residues. Per germline, CDR1 LGHDT and CDR2 YNNKEL (reference sequence).

This clone appeared once. The V and J genes are TRBV29-1 and TRBJ1-1; D is uncertain. The germline V gene has CDR1 SQVTM and CDR2 ANQGSEA. The CDR3 spans 13 residues. Trimming cost V 7 bases and J 2 bases, with 14 bases left between them. The CDR3 region is CSGRTGFNTEAFF. CDR3 DNA sequence: TGCAGCGGCCGGACGGGGTTCAACACTGAAGCTTTCTTT.

The V and J genes are TRBV29-1 and TRBJ2-7; maybe TRBD1 (7 bases). The CDR3 length is 13 residues. V gave up 3 bases and J gave up 3 bases, with 12 bases separating them. CDR1 and CDR2 from the germline V gene are SQVTM and ANQGSEA. The CDR3 sequence is CSVEAGGNYEQYF. CDR3 coding DNA: TGCAGCGTTGAGGCAGGGGGGAACTACGAGCAGTACTTC.

The chain has TRBV2 and TRBJ1-2; 10 bases fit TRBD1. The CDR3 totals 13 residues. Germline V lookup: CDR1 SNHLY, CDR2 FYNNEI. The V and J ends lost 6 bases and 8 bases, in that order; junction bases with no gene match: 6. CDR3 loop: CASRYGTGDGYTF. The CDR3 region has the DNA TGTGCCAGCAGATATGGGACAGGGGACGGCTACACCTTC.

This clone was recorded only once. The chain carries TRBV24-1 and TRBJ2-3, with 9 bases identical to TRBD1. The ends lost 0 bases at V and 2 bases at J; junction bases unmatched: 2. Germline V lookup: CDR1 KGHDR, CDR2 SFDVKD. This CDR3 spans 16 amino acids. The CDR3 here is CATSDLRTGATDTQYF. The CDR3 nucleotides read TGTGCCACCAGTGATTTGAGGACAGGGGCCACAGATACGCAGTATTTT.

J is TRBJ2-7 and V is TRBV10-3; 9 bases align to TRBD1. CDR1 and CDR2 (germline): ENHRY, SYGVKD. The V gene end was trimmed by 7 bases and the J gene end by 5 bases; junction bases not matched to a gene: 6. The CDR3 totals 13 residues. CDR3 in amino acids: CAIILQGAHEQYF. Written as DNA, the CDR3 is TGTGCCATCATACTACAGGGGGCCCACGAGCAGTACTTC.

The chain employs TRBV6-1 and TRBJ2-7; D is unresolved. The CDR3 is 12 amino acids. CDR1 is MNHNS, CDR2 SASEGT, per germline. Trimming removed 10 bases at V and 2 bases at J, with 12 bases between. Here the CDR3 reads CATESRTYEQYF. For the CDR3, the DNA is TGTGCCACTGAGTCTCGCACCTACGAGCAGTACTTC.

V gene TRBV5-6 combines with J gene TRBJ1-4, with 8 bases aligning to TRBD1. The J segment lost 2 bases and the V segment lost 0 bases, leaving 3 bases of the junction unmatched. The CDR3 is 16 residues long. Germline loops: CDR1 SGHDT, CDR2 YYEEEE. The chain's CDR3 is CASSLVQGATNEKLFF. Here the CDR3 DNA reads TGTGCCAGCAGCTTGGTGCAGGGGGCGACTAATGAAAAACTGTTTTTT. The full variable domain, rest sourced from reference TRBV5-6 and TRBJ1-4, is DAGVTQSPTHLIKTRGQQVTLRCSPKSGHDTVSWYQQALGQGPQFIFQYYEEEERQRGNFPDRFSGHQFPNYSSELNVNALLLGDSALYLCASSLVQGATNEKLFFGSGTQLSVL.

This chain connects TRBV7-9 to TRBJ2-1; TRBD1 matches at 8 bases. Trimming at V came to 5 bases and at J to 1 base, leaving 7 bases not matched to a gene. The germline CDR1 and CDR2 sequences are SEHNR and FQNEAQ (reference sequence). The CDR3 has 16 residues. As DNA, the CDR3 is TGTGCCAGCAGCCCTCAACGACAGGGGTCCTACAATGAGCAGTTCTTC. Protein product: CASSPQRQGSYNEQFF.

This chain joins TRBV5-1 and TRBJ1-4; D not certain. The germline CDR1 and CDR2 sequences are SGHRS and YFSETQ. V was cut by 0 bases and J by 0 bases, with 6 bases left in between. The CDR3 length is 15 residues. DNA of the CDR3: TGCGCCAGCAGCTTGGCTTCGGCAACTAATGAAAAACTGTTTTTT. Protein sequence: CASSLASATNEKLFF.

The chain has TRBV27 and TRBJ1-2, with 10 bases aligning to TRBD1. The V gene end was trimmed by 6 bases and the J gene end by 7 bases; junction bases not matched to a gene: 14. Germline CDR1 is MNHEY and CDR2 is SMNVEV (reference sequence). The CDR3 totals 16 residues. CDR3 nucleotides: TGTGCCAGCAGGCCTCAATCGGGACAGGGGAAGGGTGGCTACACCTTC. Amino acid sequence: CASRPQSGQGKGGYTF.